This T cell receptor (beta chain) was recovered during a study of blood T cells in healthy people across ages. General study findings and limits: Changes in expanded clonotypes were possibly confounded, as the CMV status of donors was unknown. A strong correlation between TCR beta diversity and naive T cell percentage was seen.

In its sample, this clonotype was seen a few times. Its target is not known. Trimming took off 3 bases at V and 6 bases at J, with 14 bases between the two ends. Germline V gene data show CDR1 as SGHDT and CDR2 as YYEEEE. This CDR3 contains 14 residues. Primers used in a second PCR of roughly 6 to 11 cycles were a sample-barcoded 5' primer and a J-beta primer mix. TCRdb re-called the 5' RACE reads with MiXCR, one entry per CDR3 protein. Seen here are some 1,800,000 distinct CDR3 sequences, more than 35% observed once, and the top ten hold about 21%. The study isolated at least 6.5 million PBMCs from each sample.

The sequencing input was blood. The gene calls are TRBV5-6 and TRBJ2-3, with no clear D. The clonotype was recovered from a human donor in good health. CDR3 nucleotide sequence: TGTGCCAGCAGCTCGGGCGCCTTTCTGGATACGCAGTATTTT. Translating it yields CASSSGAFLDTQYF. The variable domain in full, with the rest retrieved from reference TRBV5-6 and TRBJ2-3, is DAGVTQSPTHLIKTRGQQVTLRCSPKSGHDTVSWYQQALGQGPQFIFQYYEEEERQRGNFPDRFSGHQFPNYSSELNVNALLLGDSALYLCASSSGAFLDTQYFGPGTRLTVL.